This entry lists 10 T cell receptor beta chains sequenced from one sample in a study of identical twins. In TCRdb, the 5' RACE reads were re-called with MiXCR into one record per CDR3 protein. Of some 320,000 distinct CDR3 sequences in the sample, about 12% were seen once. These sequences were also reported in another study, on yellow fever vaccine responses in identical twins.

The sequenced material came from CD8+ T cells sorted from blood. These receptors came from a young woman in good health.

This clonotype occurred many times. The CDR3 spells CATSRVPSGLAGYEQYF. The CDR3 nucleotides are TGTGCCACCAGCAGAGTCCCATCGGGACTAGCGGGCTACGAGCAGTACTTC. V is TRBV15 and J is TRBJ2-7; 12 nucleotides agree with TRBD2. Germline V lookup: CDR1 LNHNV, CDR2 YYDKDF (reference sequence). The CDR3 spans 17 residues. After removal of 1 base from V and 3 bases from J, the junction contained 7 bases not matched to a gene.

This clonotype was seen a few times. This rearrangement joins TRBV2 to TRBJ2-5; the match to TRBD2 covers 7 bases. The CDR3 has 14 amino acids. Germline CDR1 is SNHLY and CDR2 is FYNNEI. V was pared by 7 bases and J by 0 bases, with 5 bases of the junction left unmatched. CDR3 DNA sequence: TGTGCCAGCATCGGGCGGGAGTACCAAGAGACCCAGTACTTC. Residues: CASIGREYQETQYF.

The V call is TRBV15, the J call TRBJ1-1; no firm D call. The CDR3 spans 14 residues. Germline V gives CDR1 LNHNV, CDR2 YYDKDF (reference sequence). V lost 5 bases and J 4 bases, leaving 14 bases between the germline ends. The CDR3 DNA sequence: TGTGCCACCAGCTCACTCCGGGTCAGCACTGAAGCTTTCTTT. Its protein is CATSSLRVSTEAFF. The full variable domain, completed using reference TRBV15 and TRBJ1-1, is DAMVIQNPRYQVTQFGKPVTLSCSQTLNHNVMYWYQQKSSQAPKLLFHYYDKDFNNEADTPDNFQSRRPNTSFCFLDIRSPGLGDTAMYLCATSSLRVSTEAFFGQGTRLTVV.

The table lists this clonotype with many counts. The rearrangement links TRBV12-3 or TRBV12-4 to TRBJ1-3; D is perhaps TRBD1 (5 bases). V lost 7 bases to trimming and J lost 9 bases, with 19 bases between them. The CDR3 spans 14 residues. The CDR3 region has the DNA TGTGCCAGCAACTCCCGGGACCACCCGAGCACCATATATTTT. Translated, it gives CASNSRDHPSTIYF.

The chain employs TRBV27 and TRBJ2-1; TRBD2 agrees at 8 bases. Germline loops: CDR1 MNHEY, CDR2 SMNVEV (reference sequence). The CDR3 is 16 amino acids. Germline trimming cut 8 bases from V and 3 bases from J; bases unmatched to any gene: 12. The CDR3 nucleotides read TGTGCCAGCTCCTACATTGGTAGCGGGGTCTACAATGAGCAGTTCTTC. It specifies CASSYIGSGVYNEQFF.

The rearrangement joins TRBV9 to TRBJ1-1; 7 nucleotides agree with TRBD1. V lost 4 bases to trimming and J lost 0 bases; unmatched junction nucleotides: 12. CDR1 and CDR2 (germline): SGDLS, YYNGEE. This CDR3 region has 17 residues. The CDR3 coding sequence is TGTGCCAGCAGCACTACTCAAGGACAGGCTTTGAACACTGAAGCTTTCTTT. Translation: CASSTTQGQALNTEAFF.

The chain has TRBV2 and TRBJ2-7; weak D call: TRBD1 (6 bases). The V gene's germline CDR1 is SNHLY and CDR2 FYNNEI. The CDR3 length is 17 residues. Trimming removed 6 bases at V and 1 base at J, with 22 bases between. CDR3 in DNA: TGTGCCAGCAGAGGGCTGGATCAGGGGCGAATATCCTACGAGCAGTACGTC. Encoded protein: CASRGLDQGRISYEQYV.

The rearrangement joins TRBV9 to TRBJ1-1; D gene unclear. Between the trimmed V and J ends, which lost 0 bases and 2 bases, there was a span of 8 bases. Germline lookup yields CDR1 SGDLS and CDR2 YYNGEE. The CDR3 is made up of 14 amino acids. Here the CDR3 DNA reads TGTGCCAGCAGCGTAGAGGAGGGAAACACTGAAGCTTTCTTT. Residues: CASSVEEGNTEAFF.

This clonotype was detected a few times. CDR3 amino acids: CASSPAGTGFMAEAFF. The CDR3 DNA reads TGTGCCAGCAGCCCCGCCGGGACAGGGTTTATGGCTGAAGCTTTCTTT. J is TRBJ1-1 and V is TRBV9; 9 bases align to TRBD1. Germline V gives CDR1 SGDLS, CDR2 YYNGEE. CDR3 length: 16 residues. V gave up 4 bases and J gave up 6 bases; unmatched junction bases: 13.

This clonotype was recorded a few times. The chain uses TRBV20-1 and TRBJ2-3, with TRBD2 identical over 9 bases. The CDR3 contains 19 residues. Per the germline V gene, CDR1 is DFQATT and CDR2 is SNEGSKA (reference sequence). V shed 1 base and J 4 bases; nucleotides not matched to a gene: 18. The chain's CDR3 is CSARAGRGGGADLPDTQYF. The CDR3 region has the DNA TGCAGTGCTAGAGCCGGGCGTGGCGGGGGGGCCGATCTCCCAGATACGCAGTATTTT.